This TCR beta chain was obtained from a study of long-term antiretroviral therapy in people with HIV. CDR1 and CDR2 (germline): MNHEY, SMNVEV (reference sequence). Deletions cut 4 bases from V and 3 bases from J, with 14 bases between. The CDR3 consists of 15 residues. The immunoSEQ assay was v3.0, run at survey level. Profiled with immunoSEQ multiplex PCR; TCRdb holds only in-frame clones, not every one. The data show fewer than 35,000 clones, 83% seen once. Every donor contributed at least one pre-ART and at least two post-ART PBMC samples. This TCR was recovered from a young man with HIV. The sequencing here drew on unsorted PBMCs, taken 0.4 years before starting antiretroviral therapy. The chain combines TRBV27 with TRBJ2-3; maybe TRBD2 (6 bases). CDR3 sequence reads: CASSSGSSATDTQYF. The CDR3 nucleotides read TGTGCCAGCAGTTCGGGGTCTAGCGCGACAGATACGCAGTATTTT.